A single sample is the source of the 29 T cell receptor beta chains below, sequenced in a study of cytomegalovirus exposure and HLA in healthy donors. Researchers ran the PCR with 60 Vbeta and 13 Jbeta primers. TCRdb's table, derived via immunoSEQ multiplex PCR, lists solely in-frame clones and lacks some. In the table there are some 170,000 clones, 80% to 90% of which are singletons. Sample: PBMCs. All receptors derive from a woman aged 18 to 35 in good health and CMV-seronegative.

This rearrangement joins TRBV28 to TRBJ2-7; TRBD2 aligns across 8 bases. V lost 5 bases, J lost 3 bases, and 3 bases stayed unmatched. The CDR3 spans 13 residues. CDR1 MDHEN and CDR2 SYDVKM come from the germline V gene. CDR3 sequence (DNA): TGTGCCAGCAGTCCGGGACTAGGCTACGAGCAGTACTTC. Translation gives CASSPGLGYEQYF.

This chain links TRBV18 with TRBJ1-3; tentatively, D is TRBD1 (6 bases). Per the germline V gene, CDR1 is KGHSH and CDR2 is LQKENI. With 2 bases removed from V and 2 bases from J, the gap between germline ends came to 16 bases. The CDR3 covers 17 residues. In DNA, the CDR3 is TGTGCCAGCTCACCAAGCTCGGGCCAGGGGACTGGAAACACCATATATTTT. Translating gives CASSPSSGQGTGNTIYF.

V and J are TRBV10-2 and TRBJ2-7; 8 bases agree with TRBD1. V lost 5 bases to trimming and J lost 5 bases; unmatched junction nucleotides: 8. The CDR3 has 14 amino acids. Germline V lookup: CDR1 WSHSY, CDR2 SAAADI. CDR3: CASSPYQGAHEQYF. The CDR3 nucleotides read TGCGCCAGCAGTCCGTACCAGGGGGCCCACGAGCAGTACTTC.

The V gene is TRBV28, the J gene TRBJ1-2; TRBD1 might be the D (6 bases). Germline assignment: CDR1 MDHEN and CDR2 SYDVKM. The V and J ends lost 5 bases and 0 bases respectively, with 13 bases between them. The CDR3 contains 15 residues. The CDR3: CASSLPGHPNYGYTF. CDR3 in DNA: TGTGCCAGCAGTCTTCCGGGACACCCTAACTATGGCTACACCTTC.

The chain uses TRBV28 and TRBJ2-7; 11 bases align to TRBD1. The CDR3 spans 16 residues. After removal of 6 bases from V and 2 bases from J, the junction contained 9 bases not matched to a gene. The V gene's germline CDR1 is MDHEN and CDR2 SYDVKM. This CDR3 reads CASRVLGTGGTYEQYF. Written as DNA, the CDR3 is TGTGCCAGCAGAGTTTTGGGGACAGGGGGAACCTACGAGCAGTACTTC. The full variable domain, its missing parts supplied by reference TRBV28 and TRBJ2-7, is DVKVTQSSRYLVKRTGEKVFLECVQDMDHENMFWYRQDPGLGLRLIYFSYDVKMKEKGDIPEGYSVSREKKERFSLILESASTNQTSMYLCASRVLGTGGTYEQYFGPGTRLTVT.

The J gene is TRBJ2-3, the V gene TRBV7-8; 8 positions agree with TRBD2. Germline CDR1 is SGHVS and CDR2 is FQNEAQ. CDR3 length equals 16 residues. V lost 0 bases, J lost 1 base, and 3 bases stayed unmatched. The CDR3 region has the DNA TGTGCCAGCAGCTTAGCGGTTAGCGGGGGCACAGATACGCAGTATTTT. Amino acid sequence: CASSLAVSGGTDTQYF.

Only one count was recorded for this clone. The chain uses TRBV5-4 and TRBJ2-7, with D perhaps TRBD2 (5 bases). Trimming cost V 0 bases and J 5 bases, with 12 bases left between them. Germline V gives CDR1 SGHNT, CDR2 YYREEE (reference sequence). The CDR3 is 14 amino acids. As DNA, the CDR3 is TGTGCCAGCAGCTTGGAAAGGGAGTTCCACGAGCAGTACTTC. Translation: CASSLEREFHEQYF.

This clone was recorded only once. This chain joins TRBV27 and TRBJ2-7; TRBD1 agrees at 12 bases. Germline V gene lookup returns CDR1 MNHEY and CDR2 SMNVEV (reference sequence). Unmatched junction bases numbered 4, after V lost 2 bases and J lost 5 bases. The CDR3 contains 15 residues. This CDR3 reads CASSLAGTGGHEQYF. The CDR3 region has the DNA TGTGCCAGCAGTTTAGCCGGGACAGGGGGCCACGAGCAGTACTTC.

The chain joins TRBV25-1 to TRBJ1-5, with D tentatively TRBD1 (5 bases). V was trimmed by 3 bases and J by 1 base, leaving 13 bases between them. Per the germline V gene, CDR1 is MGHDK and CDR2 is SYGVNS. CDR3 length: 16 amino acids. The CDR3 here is CASSDLPGQSNQPQHF. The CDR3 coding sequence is TGTGCCAGCAGTGATCTTCCAGGACAAAGCAATCAGCCCCAGCATTTT. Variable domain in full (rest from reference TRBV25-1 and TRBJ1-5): EADIYQTPRYLVIGTGKKITLECSQTMGHDKMYWYQQDPGMELHLIHYSYGVNSTEKGDLSSESTVSRIRTEHFPLTLESARPSHTSQYLCASSDLPGQSNQPQHFGDGTRLSIL.

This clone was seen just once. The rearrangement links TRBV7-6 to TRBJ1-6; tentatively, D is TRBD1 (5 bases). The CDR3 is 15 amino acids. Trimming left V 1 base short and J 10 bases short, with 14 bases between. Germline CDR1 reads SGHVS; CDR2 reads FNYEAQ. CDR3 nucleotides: TGTGCCAGCAGCTTAGAGGGGCAGGGAGGCTCACCCCTCCACTTT. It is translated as CASSLEGQGGSPLHF. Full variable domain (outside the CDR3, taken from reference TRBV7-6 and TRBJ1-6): GAGVSQSPRYKVTKRGQDVALRCDPISGHVSLYWYRQALGQGPEFLTYFNYEAQQDKSGLPNDRFSAERPEGSISTLTIQRTEQRDSAMYRCASSLEGQGGSPLHFGNGTRLTVT.

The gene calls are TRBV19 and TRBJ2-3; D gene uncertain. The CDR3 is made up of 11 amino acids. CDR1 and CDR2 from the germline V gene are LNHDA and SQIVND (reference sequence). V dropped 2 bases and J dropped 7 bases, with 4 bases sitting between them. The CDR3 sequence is CASSIRYTQYF. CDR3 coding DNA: TGTGCCAGTAGTATACGTTATACGCAGTATTTT.

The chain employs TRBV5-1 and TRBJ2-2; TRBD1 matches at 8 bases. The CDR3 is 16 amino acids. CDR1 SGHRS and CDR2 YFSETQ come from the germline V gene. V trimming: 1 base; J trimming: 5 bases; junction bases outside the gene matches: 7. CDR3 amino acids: CASSLKTGVLTGELFF. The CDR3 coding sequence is TGCGCCAGCAGCTTGAAGACAGGGGTTTTAACCGGGGAGCTGTTTTTT.

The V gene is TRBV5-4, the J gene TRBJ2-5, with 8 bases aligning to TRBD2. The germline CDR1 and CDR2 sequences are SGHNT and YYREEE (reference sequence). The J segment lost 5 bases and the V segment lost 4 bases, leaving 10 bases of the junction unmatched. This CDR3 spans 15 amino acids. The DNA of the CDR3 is TGTGCCAGCAGCCAGGGACTAGTATACTCGGAGACCCAGTACTTC. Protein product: CASSQGLVYSETQYF. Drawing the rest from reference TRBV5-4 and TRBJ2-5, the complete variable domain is ETGVTQSPTHLIKTRGQQVTLRCSSQSGHNTVSWYQQALGQGPQFIFQYYREEENGRGNFPPRFSGLQFPNYSSELNVNALELDDSALYLCASSQGLVYSETQYFGPGTRLLVL.

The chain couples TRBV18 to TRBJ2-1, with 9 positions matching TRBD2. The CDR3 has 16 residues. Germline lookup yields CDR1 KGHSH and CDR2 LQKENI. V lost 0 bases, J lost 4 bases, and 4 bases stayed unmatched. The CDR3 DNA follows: TGTGCCAGCTCACCACCCCTAGCGGGGCTATACAATGAGCAGTTCTTC. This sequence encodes CASSPPLAGLYNEQFF.

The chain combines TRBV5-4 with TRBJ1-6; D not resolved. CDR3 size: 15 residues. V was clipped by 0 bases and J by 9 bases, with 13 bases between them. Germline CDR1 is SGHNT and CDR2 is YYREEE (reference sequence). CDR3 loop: CASSLDSTLSSPLHF. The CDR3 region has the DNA TGTGCCAGCAGCTTGGATTCTACCCTTAGTTCACCCCTCCACTTT. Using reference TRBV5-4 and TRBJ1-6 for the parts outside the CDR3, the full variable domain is ETGVTQSPTHLIKTRGQQVTLRCSSQSGHNTVSWYQQALGQGPQFIFQYYREEENGRGNFPPRFSGLQFPNYSSELNVNALELDDSALYLCASSLDSTLSSPLHFGNGTRLTVT.

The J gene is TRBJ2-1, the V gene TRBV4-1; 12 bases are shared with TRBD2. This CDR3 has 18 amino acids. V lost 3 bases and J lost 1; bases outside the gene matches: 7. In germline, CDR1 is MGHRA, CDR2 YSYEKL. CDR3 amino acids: CASSQRLAGVRSYNEQFF. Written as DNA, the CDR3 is TGCGCCAGCAGCCAGAGACTAGCGGGAGTAAGGTCCTACAATGAGCAGTTCTTC.

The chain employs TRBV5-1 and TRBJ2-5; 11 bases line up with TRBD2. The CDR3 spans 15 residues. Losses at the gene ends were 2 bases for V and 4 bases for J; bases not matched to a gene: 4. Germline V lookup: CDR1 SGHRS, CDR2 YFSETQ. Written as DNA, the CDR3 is TGCGCCAGCAGCTTACTAGCGGGGGTCACAGAGACCCAGTACTTC. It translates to CASSLLAGVTETQYF.

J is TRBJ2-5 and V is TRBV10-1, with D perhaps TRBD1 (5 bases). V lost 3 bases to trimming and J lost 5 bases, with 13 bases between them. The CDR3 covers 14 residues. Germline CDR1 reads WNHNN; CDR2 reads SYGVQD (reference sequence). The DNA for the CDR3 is TGCGCCAGCAGTGATGAAGGGGCGCACGAGACCCAGTACTTC. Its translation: CASSDEGAHETQYF.

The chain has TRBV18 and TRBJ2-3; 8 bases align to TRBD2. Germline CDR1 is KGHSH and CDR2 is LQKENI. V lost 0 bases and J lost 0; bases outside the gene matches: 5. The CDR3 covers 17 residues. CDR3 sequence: CASSPPQTSESTDTQYF. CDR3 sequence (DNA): TGTGCCAGCTCACCACCTCAGACTAGCGAGAGCACAGATACGCAGTATTTT.

Written as DNA, the CDR3 is TGTGCCAGCAGAGGGGGGGGCGGCTACACAGATACGCAGTATTTT. Its protein is CASRGGGGYTDTQYF. This chain connects TRBV2 to TRBJ2-3; D may be TRBD2 (7 bases). The CDR3 is 15 residues long. V was trimmed by 6 bases and J by 2 bases, leaving 15 bases between them. Germline V gives CDR1 SNHLY, CDR2 FYNNEI.

In DNA, the CDR3 is TGCGCCAGCAGTCCCGAAACGGAGATCACAGATACGCAGTATTTT. This codes for CASSPETEITDTQYF. This chain links TRBV5-1 with TRBJ2-3, with no clear D. The CDR3 spans 15 residues. Germline V gene lookup returns CDR1 SGHRS and CDR2 YFSETQ. V was clipped by 5 bases and J by 2 bases, with 15 bases between them.

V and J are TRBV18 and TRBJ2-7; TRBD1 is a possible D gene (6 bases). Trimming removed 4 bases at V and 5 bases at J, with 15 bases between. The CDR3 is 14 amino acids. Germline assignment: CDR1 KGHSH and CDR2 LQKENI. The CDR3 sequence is CASSLLEQGNEQYF. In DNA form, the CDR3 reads TGTGCCAGCTCACTTTTGGAGCAGGGGAACGAGCAGTACTTC.

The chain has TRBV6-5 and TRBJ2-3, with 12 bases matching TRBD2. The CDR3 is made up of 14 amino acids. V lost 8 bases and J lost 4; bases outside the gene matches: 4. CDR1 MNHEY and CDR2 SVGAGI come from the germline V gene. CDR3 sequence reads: CASGLAGGADTQYF. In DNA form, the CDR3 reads TGTGCCAGCGGGCTAGCGGGAGGGGCAGATACGCAGTATTTT.

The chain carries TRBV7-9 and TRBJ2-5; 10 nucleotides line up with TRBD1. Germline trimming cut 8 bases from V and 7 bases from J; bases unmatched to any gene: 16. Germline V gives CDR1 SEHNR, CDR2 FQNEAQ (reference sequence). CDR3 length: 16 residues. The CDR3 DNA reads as TGTGCCAGCCGAGCCAATCTCGGGACAGGGGATCCGACCCAGTACTTC. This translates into CASRANLGTGDPTQYF.

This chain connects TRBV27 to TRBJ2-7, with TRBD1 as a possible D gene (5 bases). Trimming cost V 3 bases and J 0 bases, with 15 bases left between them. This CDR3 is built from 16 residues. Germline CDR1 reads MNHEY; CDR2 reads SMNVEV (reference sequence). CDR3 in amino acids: CASSFIGDSYSYEQYF. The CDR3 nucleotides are TGTGCCAGCAGTTTCATTGGAGACAGCTACTCCTACGAGCAGTACTTC.

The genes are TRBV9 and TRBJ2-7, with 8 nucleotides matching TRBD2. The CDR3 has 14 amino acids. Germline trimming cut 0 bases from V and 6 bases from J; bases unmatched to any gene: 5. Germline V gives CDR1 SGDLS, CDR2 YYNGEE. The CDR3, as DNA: TGTGCCAGCAGCGTAGGGTTGAGCGGGGGCGAGCAGTACTTC. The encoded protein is CASSVGLSGGEQYF.

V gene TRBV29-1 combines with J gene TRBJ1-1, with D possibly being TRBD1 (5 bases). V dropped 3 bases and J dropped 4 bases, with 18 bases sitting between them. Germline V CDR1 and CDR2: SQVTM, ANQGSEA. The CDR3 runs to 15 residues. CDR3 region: CSVEGGGEMVTEAFF. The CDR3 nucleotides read TGCAGCGTTGAGGGGGGAGGCGAGATGGTCACTGAAGCTTTCTTT.

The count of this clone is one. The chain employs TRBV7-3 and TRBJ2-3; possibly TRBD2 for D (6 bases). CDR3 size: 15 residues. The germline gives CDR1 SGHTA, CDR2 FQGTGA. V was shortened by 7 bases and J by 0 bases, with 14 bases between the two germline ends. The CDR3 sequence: CASTLEGLSTDTQYF. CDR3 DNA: TGTGCCAGCACCCTGGAGGGACTGAGCACAGATACGCAGTATTTT.

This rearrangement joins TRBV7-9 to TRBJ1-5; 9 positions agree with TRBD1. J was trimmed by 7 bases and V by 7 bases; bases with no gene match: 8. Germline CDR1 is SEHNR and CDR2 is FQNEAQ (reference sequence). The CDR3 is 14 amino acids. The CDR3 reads CASMVGQGGQPQHF. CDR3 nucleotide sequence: TGTGCCAGCATGGTGGGACAGGGAGGACAGCCCCAGCATTTT. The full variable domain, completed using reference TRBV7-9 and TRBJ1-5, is DTGVSQNPRHKITKRGQNVTFRCDPISEHNRLYWYRQTLGQGPEFLTYFQNEAQLEKSRLLSDRFSAERPKGSFSTLEIQRTEQGDSAMYLCASMVGQGGQPQHFGDGTRLSIL.